One sample yielded the 9 T cell receptor beta chains listed below, sequenced in a study of T-cell reconstitution after alpha-beta-depleted transplantation in children. It was with unique molecular identifiers that the TCRbeta library was prepared. TCRdb independently ran MiXCR on the PCR reads; one entry per CDR3 protein. The table lists around 450,000 distinct CDR3 sequences, more than 9% of them singletons. The source material was PBMCs, sampled before TCRalphabeta/CD19-depleted stem cell transplant. The origin of the receptors is a child between 2 and 9 years old with inherited bone marrow failure, due to receive a stem cell transplant.

The chain combines TRBV5-4 with TRBJ1-1, with D perhaps matching TRBD1 (6 bases). CDR3 size: 15 residues. V was cut by 0 bases and J by 6 bases, with 15 bases left in between. Germline CDR1 reads SGHNT; CDR2 reads YYREEE (reference sequence). This CDR3 reads CASSLDLGATPEAFF. DNA for the CDR3: TGTGCCAGCAGCTTGGATCTGGGGGCGACCCCTGAAGCTTTCTTT.

A remark on this clonotype: A read error may be the cause here, since a much bigger clone is one base away. This sequence joins TRBV12-3 or TRBV12-4 and TRBJ1-1, with D unresolved. The V end lost 8 bases, the J end lost 5 bases, and 18 bases lay between the germline ends. The CDR3 covers 14 residues. The CDR3 nucleotides read TGTGCCAGCGGAGGCGCGGGAGGTCTAACTGAAGCTTTCTTT. Its translation is CASGGAGGLTEAFF.

The chain combines TRBV30 with TRBJ2-5; tentatively, D is TRBD2 (5 bases). The CDR3 sequence is 12 residues long. V was trimmed by 5 bases and J by 2 bases, leaving 9 bases between them. Germline loops: CDR1 GTSNPN, CDR2 SVGIG (reference sequence). The chain's CDR3 is CAWSRGQETQYF. DNA of the CDR3: TGTGCCTGGTCCCGAGGGCAAGAGACCCAGTACTTC.

This chain uses TRBV29-1 with TRBJ2-1; D not resolved. The V end was cut by 3 bases, the J end by 6 bases, with 15 bases between. This CDR3 comprises 14 residues. Germline assignment: CDR1 SQVTM and CDR2 ANQGSEA. The CDR3 coding sequence is TGCAGCGTTGATAACTTACTGCACCTCAATGAGCAGTTCTTC. Translating gives CSVDNLLHLNEQFF.

In this sample, this clonotype turned up a few times. The rearrangement links TRBV6-2 or TRBV6-3 to TRBJ2-1; 12 nucleotides line up with TRBD2. The germline gives CDR1 MNHEY, CDR2 SVGEGT. V trimming: 6 bases; J trimming: 6 bases; junction bases outside the gene matches: 6. The CDR3 covers 15 residues. The CDR3, as DNA: TGTGCCAGCAGAGCACTAGCGGGAGGCATCAATGAGCAGTTCTTC. Translating gives CASRALAGGINEQFF.

This clonotype was found a few times. This sequence joins TRBV7-8 and TRBJ1-1; D perhaps matches TRBD1 (5 bases). The length of the CDR3 is 13 residues. V lost 3 bases and J 5 bases, leaving 10 bases between the germline ends. CDR1 is SGHVS and CDR2 is FQNEAQ in the germline V gene. DNA for the CDR3: TGTGCCAGCAGCTTTGGGGGGTGGACTGAAGCTTTCTTT. This sequence encodes CASSFGGWTEAFF.

The gene calls are TRBV27 and TRBJ2-5; TRBD2 matches 11 bases. V shed 4 bases, J shed 5 bases, and the junction held 6 bases outside the gene matches. Germline V CDR1 and CDR2: MNHEY, SMNVEV (reference sequence). The CDR3 sequence is 15 residues long. The DNA for the CDR3 is TGTGCCAGCAGTTACCTTAGCGGGAGGGCGGAGACCCAGTACTTC. This encodes CASSYLSGRAETQYF.

This clonotype was seen many times. The rearrangement joins TRBV28 to TRBJ2-7, with 7 bases that match TRBD1. Germline V gene sequence: CDR1 MDHEN, CDR2 SYDVKM. The CDR3 runs to 14 residues. The V segment lost 4 bases and the J segment 3 bases; nucleotides outside the gene matches: 6. In DNA form, the CDR3 reads TGTGCCAGCAGTTCCCCGGGACAGAACTACGAGCAGTACTTC. Protein: CASSSPGQNYEQYF.

J is TRBJ2-1 and V is TRBV27, with 7 bases identical to TRBD2. Germline assignment: CDR1 MNHEY and CDR2 SMNVEV (reference sequence). The CDR3 totals 18 residues. Germline trimming cut 4 bases from V and 5 bases from J; bases unmatched to any gene: 17. DNA for the CDR3: TGTGCCAGCAGTTCCCCCGCGAGGCAGCGGGGCCGAGACAATGAGCAGTTCTTC. It translates to CASSSPARQRGRDNEQFF.